This paragraph reports one T cell receptor (beta chain). The target antigen is unknown. Patients were ineligible given autoimmune disease history or systemic immunosuppression. Measured with immunoSEQ multiplex PCR; TCRdb has only the in-frame clones, and not every one. The sample contains 42,000 or so clones, around 85% of which appear only once. The source of the sample is a study of OX40 agonist ivuxolimab in advanced cancers. The wider study: Two patients with cutaneous melanoma and one with hepatocellular carcinoma, three in total, showed partial responses.

General study results and limits: Clones of CD4+ and CD8+ blood T cells grew by week 6 at doses of 0.1 to 3.0 mg/kg. The average count of expanded clones was higher among CD8+ T cells than among CD4+.

CDR1 and CDR2 (germline): MNHNS, SASEGT. The ends were cut back, 3 bases at V and 0 bases at J, with 14 bases in the middle. The CDR3 spans 17 residues. The sample in question was CD4+ or CD8+ T cells sorted from blood, obtained in a trial of the OX40 agonist ivuxolimab. The source of this sequence is an adult with an advanced solid tumor such as melanoma, head and neck, liver or kidney cancer. This chain joins TRBV6-1 and TRBJ1-4, with unresolved D. CDR3 DNA: TGTGCCAGCAGTGATGGGATATACTTGCCAACTAATGAAAAACTGTTTTTT. It encodes CASSDGIYLPTNEKLFF.